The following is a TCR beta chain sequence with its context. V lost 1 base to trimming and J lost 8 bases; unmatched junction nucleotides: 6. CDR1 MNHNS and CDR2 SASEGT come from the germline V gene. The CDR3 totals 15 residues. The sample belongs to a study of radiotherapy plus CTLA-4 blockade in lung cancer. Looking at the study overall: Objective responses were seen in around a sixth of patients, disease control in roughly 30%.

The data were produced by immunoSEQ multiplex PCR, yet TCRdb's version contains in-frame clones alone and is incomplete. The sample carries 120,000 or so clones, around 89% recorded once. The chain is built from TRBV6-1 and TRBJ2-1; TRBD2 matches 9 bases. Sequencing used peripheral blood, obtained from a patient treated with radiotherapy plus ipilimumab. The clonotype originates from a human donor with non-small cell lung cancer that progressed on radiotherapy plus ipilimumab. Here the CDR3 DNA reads TGTGCCAGCAGTGAAGGTTTAGCGGGAGTCCATGAGCAGTTCTTC. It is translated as CASSEGLAGVHEQFF.